This TCR beta chain was obtained from a study of OX40 agonist ivuxolimab in advanced cancers. The study in broad terms: The costimulatory receptor OX40 (CD134) was targeted by ivuxolimab, a fully human IgG2 agonistic monoclonal antibody. Prior anti-PD-1, anti-PD-L1 or anti-CTLA-4 therapy was permitted, and checkpoint inhibitors had been received by 30% to 40% of dose-escalation patients. The paper describes the monotherapy dose-escalation part (N of about 47 patients) of the phase I trial of ivuxolimab. The purpose of peripheral TCRbeta sequencing was to test whether ivuxolimab changed TCR sequence diversity and led to clonal T-cell expansion. The dose-escalation cohort was about 86% male with a mean age of 60 years, ranging from roughly 20 to 80. Partial responses occurred in three dose-escalation patients: two with cutaneous melanoma and one with hepatocellular carcinoma. Of the approximately 50 dose-escalation patients, hepatocellular carcinoma was present in about 19, melanoma in approximately 15, renal cell carcinoma in 9 and head and neck cancer in 9. Intravenous ivuxolimab was administered to patients every 2 weeks at six dose levels: 0.01, 0.1, 0.3, 1.5, 3 and 10 mg/kg. General conclusions and limits of the study: In partial responders in the 0.1-3.0 mg/kg groups, normalized peripheral clonal expansion was found to be among the lowest, especially among CD8+ T cells. The antigen specificity of the clonally expanded peripheral T cells was not determined. Low levels of normalized T-cell clonal expansion were also shown by some nonresponding patients. Clonal expansion of both CD4+ and CD8+ blood T cells was observed from baseline to week 6 at doses 0.1 to 3.0 mg/kg. After ivuxolimab, CD8+ T cells had more expanded clones than CD4+ T cells on average.

Patients with a history of autoimmune disease or receiving systemic immunosuppression were excluded from the trial. Peripheral blood for TCR sequencing was collected from all dose cohorts at baseline, on cycle 4 day 1, and on cycle 7 day 1. The samples were drawn from a first-in-human, open-label, multicenter phase I dose-escalation trial of ivuxolimab. The trial enrolled adults with locally advanced or metastatic head and neck squamous cell, hepatocellular, melanoma or renal cell carcinoma. CD4+ and CD8+ T cells were sorted separately from peripheral blood before TCR sequencing. The trim is 4 bases for V and 1 base for J, with a gap of 22 bases between the germline ends. The CDR3 contains 18 residues, cysteine and phenylalanine counted. Kept here is only the CDR3 DNA, which spans 54 bases and is read in frame from base 1. CDR1 and CDR2 are drawn from the germline V gene: LGHNA, YSLEER. As concerns this clone: There is no known antigen for this receptor. No much larger clonotype is one base removed from it; base qualities were not supplied.

Genomic DNA was isolated from the sorted cells so that the TCRbeta CDR3 region could be sequenced. TCRbeta CDR3 regions were sequenced using the immunoSEQ Assay. Drawn from immuneACCESS, this table holds only the in-frame rearrangements with V and J called that TCRdb kept. Clones are partly lost; checked studies trace under half to an unresolved V gene and leave the rest unexplained. This sample is represented by more than 85,000 clones; around nine tenths of them were singletons. Of the sample, 0.5% to 0.55% is held by the ten largest clones. This material consisted of CD4+ or CD8+ T cells sorted from blood, taken in a trial of the OX40 agonist ivuxolimab. This clonotype was sampled from an adult with an advanced solid tumor such as melanoma, head and neck, liver or kidney cancer. The chain was built from TRBV4-3 and TRBJ2-5, with the identity of the D gene unclear. The CDR3 protein is CASSPSPLIAALQETQYF. The DNA sequence is as follows: TGCGCCAGCAGCCCAAGTCCCCTCATTGCGGCCCTCCAAGAGACCCAGTACTTC.